The 9 T cell receptor beta chains given below trace back to one sample, sequenced in a study of CD8 T cells in ankylosing spondylitis. One entry per CDR3 protein, called by TCRdb with MiXCR from the 5' RACE reads. Here the sample spans more than 110,000 distinct CDR3 sequences, 7% to 9% being singletons. Sequencing was carried out using synovial fluid, either unsorted or a sorted T cell fraction (not recorded which). All receptors derive from a male donor with ankylosing spondylitis.

Many counts were recorded for this clonotype. This rearrangement joins TRBV7-3 to TRBJ2-1; D ambiguous. CDR1 SGHTA and CDR2 FQGTGA come from the germline V gene. V was pared by 5 bases and J by 6 bases, with 14 bases between. The CDR3 has 14 residues. CDR3: CASSPVAAVNEQFF. CDR3 DNA: TGTGCCAGCAGCCCCGTGGCGGCGGTCAATGAGCAGTTCTTC.

This clonotype was found a few times. The gene calls are TRBV11-3 and TRBJ2-7, with D possibly matching TRBD2 (6 bases). The CDR3 runs 18 residues. The germline V gene has CDR1 SGHNT and CDR2 YENEEA. The V and J ends lost 5 bases and 5 bases respectively, with 28 bases between them. CDR3: CASSRYSKTGGNLDEQYF. As DNA, the CDR3 is TGTGCCAGCAGCCGCTACAGCAAGACTGGGGGGAATTTGGACGAGCAGTACTTC.

This clonotype was seen repeatedly, ten times or more. CDR3 sequence (DNA): TGTGCCAGCAGCTTACAGGGCAATCGGAATGAAAAACTGTTTTTT. Translated, it gives CASSLQGNRNEKLFF. This rearrangement joins TRBV7-2 to TRBJ1-4; D perhaps matches TRBD1 (5 bases). The CDR3 loop spans 15 amino acids. V lost 2 bases and J lost 5, with 12 bases in between. The germline V gene has CDR1 SGHTA and CDR2 FQGNSA.

The table lists this clonotype with many counts. J is TRBJ2-5 and V is TRBV2, with 7 bases lining up with TRBD2. Germline CDR1 is SNHLY and CDR2 is FYNNEI. CDR3 length equals 15 residues. With 5 bases clipped from V and 2 bases from J, the junction kept 8 bases outside the gene matches. Here the CDR3 reads CASSPHAGVQETQYF. CDR3 DNA: TGTGCCAGCAGTCCCCACGCGGGGGTTCAAGAGACCCAGTACTTC.

This clonotype was detected ten times or more. CDR3 in amino acids: CASSLGAGYSSYEQYF. The CDR3 DNA sequence: TGTGCCAGCAGTTTAGGGGCGGGATACAGCTCCTACGAGCAGTACTTC. This sequence joins TRBV27 and TRBJ2-7, with D maybe TRBD2 (6 bases). Per the germline V gene, CDR1 is MNHEY and CDR2 is SMNVEV (reference sequence). V lost 2 bases to trimming and J lost 0 bases, with 14 bases between them. The CDR3 loop spans 16 amino acids.

This chain connects TRBV20-1 to TRBJ1-1; unclear D gene. Germline V gene sequence: CDR1 DFQATT, CDR2 SNEGSKA (reference sequence). This CDR3 has 13 amino acids. Between the trimmed V and J ends, which lost 4 bases and 1 base, there was a span of 10 bases. Written as DNA, the CDR3 is TGCAGTGCTAAAAAGGACGGGAACACTGAAGCTTTCTTT. It codes for CSAKKDGNTEAFF.

This clonotype appeared many times. The V call is TRBV3-1, the J call TRBJ2-7, with TRBD1 identical over 9 bases. This CDR3 is 15 amino acids long. V gave up 5 bases and J gave up 6 bases; unmatched junction bases: 11. Germline values: CDR1 LGHDT, CDR2 YNNKEL (reference sequence). CDR3 region: CASSVIPGQGGEQYF. The CDR3 DNA is TGTGCCAGCAGCGTTATTCCGGGACAGGGAGGCGAGCAGTACTTC.

This chain connects TRBV6-2 or TRBV6-3 to TRBJ2-5; 7 bases line up with TRBD1. CDR3 size: 15 residues. The V gene end was trimmed by 2 bases and the J gene end by 5 bases; junction bases not matched to a gene: 8. Per germline, CDR1 MNHEY and CDR2 SVGEGT. This chain's CDR3 is CASSYMTGSRETQYF. CDR3 bases: TGTGCCAGCAGTTACATGACAGGGTCACGGGAGACCCAGTACTTC.

This clonotype was seen ten or more times. The CDR3 DNA reads TGCAGTGCTAGGACCCGGACTAGCGTTGAGGTCTACAATGAGCAGTTCTTC. Translated: CSARTRTSVEVYNEQFF. V and J are TRBV20-1 and TRBJ2-1; 9 nucleotides align to TRBD2. The CDR3 length is 17 residues. The germline gives CDR1 DFQATT, CDR2 SNEGSKA (reference sequence). The ends lost 3 bases at V and 3 bases at J; junction bases unmatched: 12.